The 31 T cell receptor beta chains in this list originate from one sample, sequenced in a study of T cells in Graves' hyperthyroidism and ophthalmopathy. Template material for amplifying TCR beta CDR3 regions consisted of RNA transcripts. An initial round of RT-PCR targeting the TCR CDR3 relied on the HTBI primer set. MiXCR was run by TCRdb on the multiplex PCR reads, yielding one entry per CDR3 protein. The sample shows approximately 400,000 distinct CDR3 sequences, around 25% of them seen only once. The sample taken for sequencing was blood. These receptors all come from a man aged 45-60 years with Graves' hyperthyroidism.

This clonotype was counted only a few times. The chain joins TRBV6-1 to TRBJ2-1; 7 bases align to TRBD1. V dropped 7 bases and J dropped 0; count of bases not matched to a gene: 6. The CDR3 contains 15 residues. Per the germline V gene, CDR1 is MNHNS and CDR2 is SASEGT. CDR3 amino acids: CASTRDRSSYNEQFF. CDR3 nucleotides: TGTGCCAGCACCCGGGACAGAAGCTCCTACAATGAGCAGTTCTTC.

V usage is TRBV24-1 and J usage is TRBJ2-1; D call uncertain. Per germline, CDR1 KGHDR and CDR2 SFDVKD. The CDR3 covers 13 residues. Trimming cost V 5 bases and J 3 bases, with 7 bases left between them. This chain's CDR3 is CATSGANYNEQFF. As DNA, the CDR3 is TGTGCCACCAGTGGGGCCAACTACAATGAGCAGTTCTTC.

This chain connects TRBV12-3 or TRBV12-4 to TRBJ2-5; D is unclear. The CDR3 runs to 14 residues. V was shortened by 7 bases and J by 1 base, with 13 bases between the two germline ends. CDR3 sequence reads: CASTSGFSQETQYF. DNA of the CDR3: TGTGCCAGCACTTCTGGGTTTTCCCAAGAGACCCAGTACTTC.

This chain uses TRBV4-1 with TRBJ2-7, with TRBD2 identical over 9 bases. Germline CDR1 reads MGHRA; CDR2 reads YSYEKL. The CDR3 consists of 15 residues. V trimming: 0 bases; J trimming: 7 bases; junction bases outside the gene matches: 7. The CDR3 loop reads CASSQDFSGSGEQYF. The CDR3, as DNA: TGCGCCAGCAGCCAAGATTTTAGCGGGAGTGGAGAGCAGTACTTC.

Only a few counts were recorded for this clonotype. The CDR3 bases are TGTGCCAGCAGCCTCATAGCGGGAGGGCCGGATGAGCAGTTCTTC. Protein sequence: CASSLIAGGPDEQFF. The chain joins TRBV14 to TRBJ2-1, with 11 bases aligning to TRBD2. This CDR3 spans 15 amino acids. The V and J ends lost 4 bases and 8 bases, in that order; junction bases with no gene match: 7. Germline V gene sequence: CDR1 SGHDN, CDR2 FVKESK.

The chain links TRBV12-3 or TRBV12-4 to TRBJ2-2; D could derive from TRBD1 or TRBD2 (5 bases each). The CDR3 consists of 14 residues. V lost 3 bases, J lost 5 bases, and 10 bases lay in between. In nucleotides, the CDR3 is TGTGCCAGCAGTTTGAACAGGAGGACCGGGGAGCTGTTTTTT. This gives the protein CASSLNRRTGELFF.

CDR3 bases: TGTGCCAGCAGCCGAATGACAGGGAGCTCCTACGAGCAGTACTTC. Its protein product is CASSRMTGSSYEQYF. V is TRBV7-2 and J is TRBJ2-7; 7 positions agree with TRBD1. This CDR3 region has 15 residues. Germline V gene sequence: CDR1 SGHTA, CDR2 FQGNSA. V dropped 5 bases and J dropped 0; count of bases not matched to a gene: 7.

The V gene is TRBV6-1, the J gene TRBJ2-7; D may match TRBD1 or TRBD2 (5 bases each). CDR1 is MNHNS, CDR2 SASEGT, per germline. The CDR3 spans 15 residues. Trimming took off 6 bases at V and 0 bases at J, with 15 bases between the two ends. The chain's CDR3 is CASRDVGTGSYEQYF. DNA of the CDR3: TGTGCCAGCAGGGATGTTGGGACGGGCTCCTACGAGCAGTACTTC.

The sample holds one count of this clonotype. V and J are TRBV7-9 and TRBJ2-2, with 10 positions matching TRBD2. This CDR3 comprises 16 residues. The trim removed 5 bases at V and 8 bases at J, leaving 11 bases unmatched. Germline loops: CDR1 SEHNR, CDR2 FQNEAQ (reference sequence). The CDR3 loop is CASSRLSGRASGELFF. The CDR3, as DNA: TGTGCCAGCAGCCGTCTCAGCGGGAGGGCCAGTGGGGAGCTGTTTTTT.

Ten or more counts support this clonotype. The J gene is TRBJ2-7, the V gene TRBV28; the D gene could be TRBD1 or TRBD2 (5 bases each). V was trimmed by 5 bases and J by 0 bases, leaving 14 bases between them. Germline assignment: CDR1 MDHEN and CDR2 SYDVKM. The CDR3 contains 15 residues. In DNA, the CDR3 is TGTGCCAGCAGTCCTTCGGGGCCCAACTCCTACGAGCAGTACTTC. Amino acids: CASSPSGPNSYEQYF. The complete variable domain, with remaining parts taken from reference TRBV28 and TRBJ2-7, reads DVKVTQSSRYLVKRTGEKVFLECVQDMDHENMFWYRQDPGLGLRLIYFSYDVKMKEKGDIPEGYSVSREKKERFSLILESASTNQTSMYLCASSPSGPNSYEQYFGPGTRLTVT.

The rearrangement joins TRBV6-4 to TRBJ2-7; D unresolved. CDR1 is MRHNA, CDR2 SNTAGT, per germline. This CDR3 region has 13 residues. The CDR3 DNA is TGTGCACCCCGGCCAGTGGAAAGGTACGAGCAGTACTTC. It yields the protein CAPRPVERYEQYF.

This chain connects TRBV29-1 to TRBJ1-6; D call uncertain. V lost 4 bases and J lost 6, with 10 bases in between. Germline CDR1 SQVTM, CDR2 ANQGSEA. The CDR3 totals 13 residues. The CDR3 nucleotides are TGCAGCGTTGCGGACGAGGCTAATTCACCCCTCCACTTT. As protein: CSVADEANSPLHF. Together with reference TRBV29-1 and TRBJ1-6, the CDR3 gives the full variable domain: SAVISQKPSRDICQRGTSLTIQCQVDSQVTMMFWYRQQPGQSLTLIATANQGSEATYESGFVIDKFPISRPNLTFSTLTVSNMSPEDSSIYLCSVADEANSPLHFGNGTRLTVT.

This clonotype turned up a few times. The gene calls are TRBV19 and TRBJ2-2, with 7 positions matching TRBD2. The CDR3 runs to 14 residues. Germline V gene sequence: CDR1 LNHDA, CDR2 SQIVND (reference sequence). J gave up 5 bases and V 1 base, and 1 base lay outside the gene matches. The CDR3 reads CASSIGGGTGELFF. For the CDR3, the DNA is TGTGCCAGTAGTATAGGGGGGGGTACCGGGGAGCTGTTTTTT.

This clonotype has more than one count but fewer than ten. V is TRBV27 and J is TRBJ1-3; a possible D gene is TRBD1 (5 bases). The length of the CDR3 is 17 residues. Germline V gene data show CDR1 as MNHEY and CDR2 as SMNVEV (reference sequence). V shed 7 bases and J shed 4 bases, with 23 bases lying between them. The CDR3, as DNA: TGTGCCAGCAATTTTCCCGGGCCAGGGATGAGGGGAAACACCATATATTTT. Its protein is CASNFPGPGMRGNTIYF.

As for this clonotype: At one end the junction does not follow the germline gene, possibly because of a read error. This chain uses TRBV7-8 with TRBJ2-7; D is possibly TRBD2 (7 bases). The CDR3 loop spans 12 amino acids. Germline V gene data show CDR1 as SGHVS and CDR2 as FQNEAQ. CDR3 sequence (DNA): TGTGCCACCAGCTTAGGGGGGGACGAGCAGTACTTC. Its translation is CATSLGGDEQYF.

The chain employs TRBV24-1 and TRBJ2-1; 8 nucleotides line up with TRBD2. The junction had 10 bases not matched to a gene; V was cut back by 5 bases and J by 5 bases. This CDR3 has 16 amino acids. Germline-derived CDR1 and CDR2 are KGHDR and SFDVKD. The CDR3 region is CATSALVSGTNNEQFF. CDR3 DNA sequence: TGTGCCACCAGTGCCCTGGTTAGCGGGACAAACAATGAGCAGTTCTTC.

This clonotype was counted ten times or more. The V gene is TRBV2, the J gene TRBJ2-3; D gene unclear. Germline CDR1 SNHLY, CDR2 FYNNEI. This CDR3 is 10 amino acids long. Trimming shortened V by 7 bases and J by 3 bases, and 2 bases separated the two germline ends. CDR3 in amino acids: CASMTDTQYF. The CDR3 DNA sequence: TGTGCCAGCATGACAGATACGCAGTATTTT.

The V call is TRBV5-6, the J call TRBJ2-1; D is possibly TRBD2 (5 bases). Per germline, CDR1 SGHDT and CDR2 YYEEEE. There are 16 residues in the CDR3. Trimming took off 6 bases at V and 6 bases at J, with 22 bases between the two ends. The CDR3: CASNLKTRVLINEQFF. As DNA, the CDR3 is TGTGCCAGCAACCTTAAAACTAGGGTCCTTATCAATGAGCAGTTCTTC.

The rearrangement links TRBV11-3 to TRBJ1-1; TRBD1 is a possible D gene (6 bases). The CDR3 has 15 amino acids. Germline V gene sequence: CDR1 SGHNT, CDR2 YENEEA. The V and J ends lost 7 bases and 1 base respectively, with 16 bases between them. The CDR3 spells CASTPPGHSNTEAFF. The DNA of the CDR3 is TGTGCCAGCACCCCCCCGGGACACTCGAACACTGAAGCTTTCTTT.

The rearrangement links TRBV20-1 to TRBJ2-2, with D perhaps matching TRBD1 or TRBD2 (5 bases each). The germline V and J ends were trimmed by 6 bases and 2 bases, with 10 bases remaining between them. CDR3 length: 13 amino acids. Germline CDR1 and CDR2: DFQATT and SNEGSKA (reference sequence). The CDR3 here is CSANGDNTGELFF. DNA for the CDR3: TGCAGTGCCAATGGGGACAACACCGGGGAGCTGTTTTTT.

This clonotype appeared a few times. The V and J genes are TRBV7-2 and TRBJ1-6, with D possibly TRBD1 on 6 matching bases. CDR3 length: 12 amino acids. Germline values: CDR1 SGHTA, CDR2 FQGNSA. The V and J ends lost 5 bases and 12 bases respectively, with 11 bases between them. DNA of the CDR3: TGTGCCAGCAGCGAAGACAGGCTACCCCTCCACTTT. Its translation: CASSEDRLPLHF.

The genes are TRBV12-3 or TRBV12-4 and TRBJ2-2; a possible D gene is TRBD1 (6 bases). V was shortened by 6 bases and J by 5 bases, with 22 bases between the two germline ends. The CDR3 has 17 residues. DNA for the CDR3: TGTGCCAGCAGCCTGCTGATAACAGGGATTGTGACCGGGGAGCTGTTTTTT. It yields the protein CASSLLITGIVTGELFF.

This clonotype occurred a few times. The gene calls are TRBV29-1 and TRBJ2-5; 9 nucleotides line up with TRBD1. In germline, CDR1 is SQVTM, CDR2 ANQGSEA. This CDR3 is built from 12 residues. The V gene end was trimmed by 6 bases and the J gene end by 2 bases; junction bases not matched to a gene: 1. The CDR3 DNA reads TGCAGCGTGGGACAGGGACAAGAGACCCAGTACTTC. Its protein product is CSVGQGQETQYF.

This clonotype has a handful of counts. The chain couples TRBV15 to TRBJ2-7; 9 bases are shared with TRBD1. This CDR3 region has 16 residues. Germline V gives CDR1 LNHNV, CDR2 YYDKDF (reference sequence). The junction had 5 bases not matched to a gene; V was cut back by 0 bases and J by 2 bases. The CDR3 bases are TGTGCCACCAGCAGAGATAGGGGGACAGGGACCTACGAGCAGTACTTC. Protein sequence: CATSRDRGTGTYEQYF. The whole variable domain, filled in from reference TRBV15 and TRBJ2-7, reads DAMVIQNPRYQVTQFGKPVTLSCSQTLNHNVMYWYQQKSSQAPKLLFHYYDKDFNNEADTPDNFQSRRPNTSFCFLDIRSPGLGDTAMYLCATSRDRGTGTYEQYFGPGTRLTVT.

In this sample, this clonotype turned up a few times. The V call is TRBV11-2, the J call TRBJ2-7, with 10 bases lining up with TRBD2. Germline trimming cut 4 bases from V and 3 bases from J; bases unmatched to any gene: 9. The germline V gene has CDR1 SGHAT and CDR2 FQNNGV. The CDR3 has 16 residues. Written as DNA, the CDR3 is TGTGCCAGCAGCTCTAGGTCCTCTAGCGGGAGCTACGAGCAGTACTTC. This sequence encodes CASSSRSSSGSYEQYF.

DNA for the CDR3: TGTGCCACCAGCCTTTCGGGGGCCAACTATGGCTACACCTTC. Translating it yields CATSLSGANYGYTF. The gene calls are TRBV24-1 and TRBJ1-2, with D maybe TRBD1 (6 bases). The CDR3 contains 14 residues. The germline CDR1 and CDR2 sequences are KGHDR and SFDVKD. The V end was cut by 7 bases, the J end by 2 bases, with 13 bases between.

Notes on this clonotype: A read error is likely, as this CDR3 ends without the conserved phenylalanine or tryptophan. This chain joins TRBV5-1 and TRBJ1-2; 9 nucleotides match TRBD1. Germline V lookup: CDR1 SGHRS, CDR2 YFSETQ. The CDR3 loop spans 15 amino acids. V shed 5 bases, J shed 4 bases, and the junction held 9 bases outside the gene matches. CDR3 in DNA: TGCGCCAGCAGTTCAGCACAGGGGGCTGTCTATGGCTACACCCTC. Translation gives CASSSAQGAVYGYTL.

The chain employs TRBV6-5 and TRBJ2-2, with D tentatively TRBD1 (6 bases). The CDR3 consists of 15 residues. The V and J ends lost 5 bases and 7 bases respectively, with 17 bases between them. Germline V gene data show CDR1 as MNHEY and CDR2 as SVGAGI. This CDR3 reads CASSHELGGIGELFF. Written as DNA, the CDR3 is TGTGCCAGCAGTCACGAGTTAGGGGGAATCGGGGAGCTGTTTTTT.

As regards this clonotype: Its ends do not fully match the called genes, so a read error is possible. J is TRBJ2-1 and V is TRBV5-1; 15 nucleotides match TRBD2. The CDR3 has 16 residues. Germline lookup yields CDR1 SGHRS and CDR2 YFSETQ. CDR3 DNA: TGCGCCAACAGCCCGGGACTAGCGGGAGGTTTGAGTGAGCAGTTCTTC. It encodes CANSPGLAGGLSEQFF.

This clonotype was detected many times. The rearrangement links TRBV3-1 to TRBJ1-1, with a tentative D call TRBD1 (6 bases). V lost 5 bases, J lost 10 bases, and 14 bases lay in between. The CDR3 is made up of 12 amino acids. Germline-derived CDR1 and CDR2 are LGHDT and YNNKEL (reference sequence). The CDR3 region is CASSSPGARAFF. Written as DNA, the CDR3 is TGTGCCAGCAGCTCTCCAGGGGCAAGAGCTTTCTTT.

This clonotype has just a few counts. The rearrangement joins TRBV20-1 to TRBJ1-1; D is ambiguous. This CDR3 spans 13 amino acids. Trimming cost V 6 bases and J 0 bases, with 11 bases left between them. In germline, CDR1 is DFQATT, CDR2 SNEGSKA (reference sequence). Here the CDR3 reads CSASRTLNTEAFF. In DNA form, the CDR3 reads TGCAGTGCAAGCCGGACCCTGAACACTGAAGCTTTCTTT.